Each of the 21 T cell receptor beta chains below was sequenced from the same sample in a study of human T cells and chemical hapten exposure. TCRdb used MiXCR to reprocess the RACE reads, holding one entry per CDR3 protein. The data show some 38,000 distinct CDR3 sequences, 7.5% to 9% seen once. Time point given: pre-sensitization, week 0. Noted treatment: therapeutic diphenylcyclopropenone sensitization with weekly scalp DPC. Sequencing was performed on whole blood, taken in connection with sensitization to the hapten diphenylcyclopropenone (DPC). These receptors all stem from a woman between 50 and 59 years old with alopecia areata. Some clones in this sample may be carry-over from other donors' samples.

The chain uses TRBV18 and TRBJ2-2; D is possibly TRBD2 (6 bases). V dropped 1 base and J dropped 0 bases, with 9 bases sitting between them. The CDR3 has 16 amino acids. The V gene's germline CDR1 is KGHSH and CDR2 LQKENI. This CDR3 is CASSPRGEPNTGELFF. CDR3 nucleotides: TGTGCCAGCTCACCACGCGGGGAGCCGAACACCGGGGAGCTGTTTTTT.

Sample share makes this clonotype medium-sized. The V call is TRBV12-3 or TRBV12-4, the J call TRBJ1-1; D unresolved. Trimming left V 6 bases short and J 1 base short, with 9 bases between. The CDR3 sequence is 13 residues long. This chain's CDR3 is CASSPRANTEAFF. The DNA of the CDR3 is TGTGCCAGCAGCCCGAGGGCGAACACTGAAGCTTTCTTT.

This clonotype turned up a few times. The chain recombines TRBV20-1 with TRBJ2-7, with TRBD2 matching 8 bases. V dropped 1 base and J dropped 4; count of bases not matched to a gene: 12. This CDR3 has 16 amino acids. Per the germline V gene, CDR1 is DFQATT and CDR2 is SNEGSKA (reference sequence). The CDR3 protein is CSARVRGVAGKYEQYF. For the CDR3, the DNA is TGCAGTGCTAGAGTTCGGGGGGTAGCGGGGAAGTACGAGCAGTACTTC.

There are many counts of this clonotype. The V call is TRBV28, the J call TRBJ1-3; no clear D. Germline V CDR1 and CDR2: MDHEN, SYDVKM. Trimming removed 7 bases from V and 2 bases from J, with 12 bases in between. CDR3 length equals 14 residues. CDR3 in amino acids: CASTVGGTGNTIYF. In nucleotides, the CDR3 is TGTGCCAGCACCGTAGGAGGGACTGGAAACACCATATATTTT.

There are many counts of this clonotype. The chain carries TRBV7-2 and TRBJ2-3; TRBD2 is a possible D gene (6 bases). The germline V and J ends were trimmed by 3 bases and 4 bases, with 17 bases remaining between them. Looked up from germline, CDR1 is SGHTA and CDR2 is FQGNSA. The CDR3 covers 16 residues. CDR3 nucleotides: TGTGCCAGCAGCTTGGACGAGGACTACCGGGCAGATACGCAGTATTTT. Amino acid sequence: CASSLDEDYRADTQYF.

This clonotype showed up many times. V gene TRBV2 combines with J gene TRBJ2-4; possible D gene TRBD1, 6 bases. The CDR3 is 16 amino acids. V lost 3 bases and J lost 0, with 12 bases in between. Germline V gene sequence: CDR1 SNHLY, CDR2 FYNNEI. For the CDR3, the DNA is TGTGCCAGCAGTGAGGACCAGGGGTTAGCCAAAAACATTCAGTACTTC. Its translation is CASSEDQGLAKNIQYF.

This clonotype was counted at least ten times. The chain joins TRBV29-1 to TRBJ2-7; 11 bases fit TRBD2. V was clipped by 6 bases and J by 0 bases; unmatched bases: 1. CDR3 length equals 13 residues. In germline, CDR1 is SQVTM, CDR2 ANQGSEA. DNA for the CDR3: TGCAGCGTACTAGCGGGAGTCTCCTACGAGCAGTACTTC. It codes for CSVLAGVSYEQYF.

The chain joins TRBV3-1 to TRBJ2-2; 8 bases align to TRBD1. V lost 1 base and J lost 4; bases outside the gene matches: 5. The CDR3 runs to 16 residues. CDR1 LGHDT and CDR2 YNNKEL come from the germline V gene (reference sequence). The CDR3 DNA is TGTGCCAGCAGCCAAGGGACAGGGAGGCGCACCGGGGAGCTGTTTTTT. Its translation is CASSQGTGRRTGELFF.

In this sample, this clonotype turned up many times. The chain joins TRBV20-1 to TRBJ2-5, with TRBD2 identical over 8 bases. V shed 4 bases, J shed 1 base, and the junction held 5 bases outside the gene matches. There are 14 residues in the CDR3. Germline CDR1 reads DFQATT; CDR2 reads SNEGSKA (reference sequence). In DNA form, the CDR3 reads TGCAGTGCTACCAGCGGGAGCCTCCAAGAGACCCAGTACTTC. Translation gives CSATSGSLQETQYF.

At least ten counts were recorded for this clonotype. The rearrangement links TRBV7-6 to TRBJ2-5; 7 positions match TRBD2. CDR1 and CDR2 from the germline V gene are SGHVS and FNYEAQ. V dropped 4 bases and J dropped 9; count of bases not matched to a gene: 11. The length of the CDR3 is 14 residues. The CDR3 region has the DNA TGTGCCAGCAGCTCGACTAGCCCGCAGTTAGCCCAGTACTTC. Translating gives CASSSTSPQLAQYF.

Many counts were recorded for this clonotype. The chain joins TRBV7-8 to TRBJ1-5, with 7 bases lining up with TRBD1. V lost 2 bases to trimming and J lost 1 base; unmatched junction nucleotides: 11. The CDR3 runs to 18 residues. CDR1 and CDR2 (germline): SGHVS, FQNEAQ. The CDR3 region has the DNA TGTGCCAGCAGCTTAAGGGGGCAAGGGAGCTTCAGCAATCAGCCCCAGCATTTT. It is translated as CASSLRGQGSFSNQPQHF.

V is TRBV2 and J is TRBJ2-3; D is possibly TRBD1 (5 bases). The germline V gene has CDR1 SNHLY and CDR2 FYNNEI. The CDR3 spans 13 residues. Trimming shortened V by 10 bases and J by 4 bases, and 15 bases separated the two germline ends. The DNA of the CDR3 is TGTGCCACCAAGGCGCAGGGCGCAGATACGCAGTATTTT. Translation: CATKAQGADTQYF.

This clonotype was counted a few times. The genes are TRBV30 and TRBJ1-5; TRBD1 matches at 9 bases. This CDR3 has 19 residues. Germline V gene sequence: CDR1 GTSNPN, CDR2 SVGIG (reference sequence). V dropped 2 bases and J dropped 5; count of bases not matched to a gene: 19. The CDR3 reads CAWSQSLGTGSSFYQPQHF. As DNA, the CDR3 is TGTGCCTGGAGTCAGTCCCTCGGGACAGGGTCATCGTTTTATCAGCCCCAGCATTTT.

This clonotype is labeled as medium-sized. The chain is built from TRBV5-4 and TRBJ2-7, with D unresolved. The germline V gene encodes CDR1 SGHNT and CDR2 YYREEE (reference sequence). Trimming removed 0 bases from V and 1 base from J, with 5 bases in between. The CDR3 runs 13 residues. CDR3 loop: CASSLGQSYEQYF. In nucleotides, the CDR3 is TGTGCCAGCAGCTTGGGCCAGTCCTACGAGCAGTACTTC.

CDR3 in DNA: TGTGCCAGCAGCTTAGGCAGGGTCAATTCACCCCTCCACTTT. Its protein is CASSLGRVNSPLHF. The chain recombines TRBV7-2 with TRBJ1-6, with a weak D call TRBD1 (5 bases). The length of the CDR3 is 14 residues. Trimming took off 1 base at V and 7 bases at J, with 8 bases between the two ends. Germline V lookup: CDR1 SGHTA, CDR2 FQGNSA.

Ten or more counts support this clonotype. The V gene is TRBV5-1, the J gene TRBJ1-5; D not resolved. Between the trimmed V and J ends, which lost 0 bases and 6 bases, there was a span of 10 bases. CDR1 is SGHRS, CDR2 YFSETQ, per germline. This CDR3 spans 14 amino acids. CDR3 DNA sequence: TGCGCCAGCAGCTTGGAGGGAGGCGGTCAGCCCCAGCATTTT. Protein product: CASSLEGGGQPQHF.

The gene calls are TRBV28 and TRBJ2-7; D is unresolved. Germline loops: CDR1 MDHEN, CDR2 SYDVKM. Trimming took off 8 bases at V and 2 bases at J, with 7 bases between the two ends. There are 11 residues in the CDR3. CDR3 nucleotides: TGTGCCAGCTCTTACCCCTACGAGCAGTACTTC. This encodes CASSYPYEQYF.

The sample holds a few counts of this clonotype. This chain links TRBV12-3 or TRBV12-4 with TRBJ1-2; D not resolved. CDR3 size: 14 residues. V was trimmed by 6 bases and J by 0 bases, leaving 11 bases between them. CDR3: CASRGMVANYGYTF. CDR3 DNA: TGTGCCAGCAGGGGGATGGTAGCTAACTATGGCTACACCTTC.

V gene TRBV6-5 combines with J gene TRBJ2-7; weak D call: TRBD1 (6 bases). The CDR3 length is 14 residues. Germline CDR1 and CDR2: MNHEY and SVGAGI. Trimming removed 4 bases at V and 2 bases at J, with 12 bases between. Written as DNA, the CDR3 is TGTGCCAGCAGTTCACAGGGAAAGACCTACGAGCAGTACTTC. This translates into CASSSQGKTYEQYF.

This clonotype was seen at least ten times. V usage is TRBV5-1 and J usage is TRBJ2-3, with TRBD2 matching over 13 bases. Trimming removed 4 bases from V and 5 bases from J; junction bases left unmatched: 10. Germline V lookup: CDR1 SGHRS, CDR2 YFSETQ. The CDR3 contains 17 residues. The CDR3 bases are TGCGCCAGCAGCCCTGGACTAGCGGGAGTAGGGGGAGATACGCAGTATTTT. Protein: CASSPGLAGVGGDTQYF.

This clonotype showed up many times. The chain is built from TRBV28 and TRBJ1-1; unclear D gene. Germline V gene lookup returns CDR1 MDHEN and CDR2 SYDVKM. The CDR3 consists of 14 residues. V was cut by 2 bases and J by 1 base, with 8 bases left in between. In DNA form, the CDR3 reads TGTGCCAGCAGTTTACCAGCAAGGAACACTGAAGCTTTCTTT. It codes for CASSLPARNTEAFF.